Given below is one T cell receptor beta chain in context. Antigen: not known. These data come from a study of cytomegalovirus exposure and HLA in healthy donors. General observations from the study: Among TCR sequences, most were rare, though some public TCRs appeared in many donors. At a 0.05 false discovery rate, a later analysis found 16,951 TCR beta sequences to be associated with HLA alleles. A missense variant in DCLRE1C was later tied to TCR beta V- and J-gene trimming.

With 60 Vbeta and 13 Jbeta primers, the PCR was carried out. Original analysis: Later analysis identified 65 million to 80 million unique TCR beta chains, about 11 million shared. Assay used: immunoSEQ multiplex PCR; TCRdb lists only in-frame clones, some missing. From that table come the V and J calls and clone size; the DNA was used to work out D and trimming. This table holds 150,000 to 200,000 clones, approximately 84% found once. Germline CDR1 reads SGHTA; CDR2 reads FQGNSA. This CDR3 comprises 15 residues. With V trimmed by 5 bases and J by 4 bases, 7 bases remained unmatched. The receptor was isolated from a man between 18 and 35 years old in good health and CMV-seropositive. The sample comprised PBMCs. This sequence joins TRBV7-2 and TRBJ2-2; 7 bases match TRBD1. The CDR3 DNA reads as TGTGCCAGCAGCCCCAGCAGGGGGATCACCGGGGAGCTGTTTTTT. It codes for CASSPSRGITGELFF.